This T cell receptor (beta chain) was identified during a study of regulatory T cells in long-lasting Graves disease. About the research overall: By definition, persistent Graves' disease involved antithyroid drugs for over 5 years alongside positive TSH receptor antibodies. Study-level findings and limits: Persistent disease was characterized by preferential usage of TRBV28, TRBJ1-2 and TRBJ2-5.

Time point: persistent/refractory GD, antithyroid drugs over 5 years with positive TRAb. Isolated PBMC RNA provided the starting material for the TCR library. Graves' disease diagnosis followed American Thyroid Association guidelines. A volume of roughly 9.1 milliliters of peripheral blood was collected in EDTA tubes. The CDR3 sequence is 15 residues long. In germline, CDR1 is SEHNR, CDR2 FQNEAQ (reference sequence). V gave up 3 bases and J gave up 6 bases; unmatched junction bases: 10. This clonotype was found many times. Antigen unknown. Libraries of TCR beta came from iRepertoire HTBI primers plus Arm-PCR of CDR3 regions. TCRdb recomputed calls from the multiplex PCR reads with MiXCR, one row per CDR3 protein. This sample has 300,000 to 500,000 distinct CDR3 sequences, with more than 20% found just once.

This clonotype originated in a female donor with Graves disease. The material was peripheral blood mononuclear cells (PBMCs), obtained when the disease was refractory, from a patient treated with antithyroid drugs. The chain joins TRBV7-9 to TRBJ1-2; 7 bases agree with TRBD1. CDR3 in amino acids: CASSFPGTASHGYTF. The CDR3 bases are TGTGCCAGCAGCTTTCCAGGGACAGCCTCTCATGGCTACACCTTC.